This TCR beta chain was recorded in a study of blood T cell repertoires in COVID-19. The CDR3 covers 17 residues. The germline gives CDR1 MNHNS, CDR2 SASEGT. Trimming stripped 2 bases from V and 0 bases from J, with 14 bases between. As processed by the authors: It was from reference gene primer amplification that nucleated cell counts were estimated. The assay was immunoSEQ multiplex PCR, and TCRdb's table has in-frame clones only and misses some. For V, J and clone size, that table is used; D and trimming come from the DNA. The data contain about 190,000 clones, approximately 86% of them singletons.

This clonotype originated in a man older than 75 with COVID-19, enrolled during active disease. The J gene is TRBJ2-1, the V gene TRBV6-1, with unresolved D. The sequenced sample was peripheral blood. The CDR3 is CASSEKGARLSYNEQFF. CDR3 bases: TGTGCCAGCAGTGAAAAAGGCGCCAGACTCTCCTACAATGAGCAGTTCTTC.